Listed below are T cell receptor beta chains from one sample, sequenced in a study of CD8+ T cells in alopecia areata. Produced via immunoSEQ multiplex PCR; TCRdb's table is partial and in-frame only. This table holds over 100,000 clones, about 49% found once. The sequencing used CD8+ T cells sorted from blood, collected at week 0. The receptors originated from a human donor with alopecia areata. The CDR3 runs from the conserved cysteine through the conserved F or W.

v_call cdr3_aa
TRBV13 CASSLDRGHYGYTF
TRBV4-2 CASSQDPAGEAYEQYF
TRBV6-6 CASSSTGIQPQHF
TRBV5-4 CASSSGSYEQYF
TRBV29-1 CSVAVDTQYF
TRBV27 CASHGYNEQFF
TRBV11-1 CASSLRGRETQYF
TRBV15 CATSRDSGPQPQHF
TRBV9 CASSPGGGAGQPQHF
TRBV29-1 CSVEDQGQIPYGYTF
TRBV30 CAWLSSGNTIYF